The 16 T cell receptor beta chains listed next were all sequenced from one sample in a study of shared clonotypes between healthy human individuals. Profiling relied on immunoSEQ multiplex PCR, and the TCRdb table lists in-frame clones only, not all of them. Found here are 1,500,000 or so clones, approximately 98.5% of them singletons; the top ten hold under 0.45%. The sample taken for sequencing was naive CD4+ T cells sorted from blood. Subset given: CD45RA+ positively selected. The receptors here all came from a man aged 25-45 years in good health.

The chain is built from TRBV2 and TRBJ2-5; TRBD1 might be the D (5 bases). Trimming took 4 bases from V and 4 from J, leaving 13 bases between them. CDR1 is SNHLY, CDR2 FYNNEI, per germline. This CDR3 is built from 14 residues. CDR3: CASSGGSQAETQYF. In nucleotides, the CDR3 is TGTGCCAGCAGTGGGGGCAGCCAGGCAGAGACCCAGTACTTC. Looking up the rest from reference TRBV2 and TRBJ2-5 gives the full variable domain: EPEVTQTPSHQVTQMGQEVILRCVPISNHLYFYWYRQILGQKVEFLVSFYNNEISEKSEIFDDQFSVERPDGSNFTLKIRSTKLEDSAMYFCASSGGSQAETQYFGPGTRLLVL.

This chain joins TRBV27 and TRBJ2-7, with TRBD2 as a possible D gene (5 bases). Germline CDR1 and CDR2: MNHEY and SMNVEV (reference sequence). Trimming shortened V by 0 bases and J by 6 bases, and 21 bases separated the two germline ends. The length of the CDR3 is 17 residues. The CDR3 region has the DNA TGTGCCAGCAGTTTATCGCCCCGGGGAAGCCTAACCTGCGAGCAGTACTTC. Amino acids: CASSLSPRGSLTCEQYF.

Only one count was recorded for this clone. The rearrangement links TRBV19 to TRBJ2-1; 10 bases line up with TRBD1. This CDR3 has 18 residues. J was trimmed by 7 bases and V by 4 bases; bases with no gene match: 16. Germline V gene sequence: CDR1 LNHDA, CDR2 SQIVND (reference sequence). CDR3 residues: CASSTSSPTGGAGNEQFF. The CDR3 DNA reads TGTGCCAGTAGTACCTCCTCCCCGACAGGGGGCGCAGGGAATGAGCAGTTCTTC. Full variable domain (missing parts from reference TRBV19 and TRBJ2-1): DGGITQSPKYLFRKEGQNVTLSCEQNLNHDAMYWYRQDPGQGLRLIYYSQIVNDFQKGDIAEGYSVSREKKESFPLTVTSAQKNPTAFYLCASSTSSPTGGAGNEQFFGPGTRLTVL.

The genes are TRBV28 and TRBJ1-1; 8 nucleotides agree with TRBD1. After removal of 3 bases from V and 4 bases from J, the junction contained 10 bases not matched to a gene. CDR1 is MDHEN, CDR2 SYDVKM, per germline. The CDR3 loop spans 16 amino acids. CDR3 nucleotide sequence: TGTGCCAGCAGTTTGGTGGCAGGGGGCGGGAGCACTGAAGCTTTCTTT. Protein product: CASSLVAGGGSTEAFF.

The chain is built from TRBV27 and TRBJ2-5; 7 nucleotides line up with TRBD1. Germline CDR1 reads MNHEY; CDR2 reads SMNVEV (reference sequence). This CDR3 has 15 residues. V gave up 3 bases and J gave up 1 base; unmatched junction bases: 5. The CDR3 nucleotides read TGTGCCAGCAGTTTTGCCGGGACAGCCCAAGAGACCCAGTACTTC. Residues: CASSFAGTAQETQYF.

Only one count was recorded for this clone. The CDR3 DNA reads TGTGCCAGCAGTGGAGGGATCAATGAGCAGTTCTTC. It translates to CASSGGINEQFF. The gene calls are TRBV25-1 and TRBJ2-1; TRBD2 might be the D (5 bases). The CDR3 loop spans 12 amino acids. Germline CDR1 is MGHDK and CDR2 is SYGVNS. The V and J ends lost 4 bases and 6 bases respectively, with 7 bases between them.

In its sample, this clone was seen once. The chain couples TRBV5-4 to TRBJ1-1; TRBD1 aligns across 7 bases. After removal of 3 bases from V and 6 bases from J, the junction contained 11 bases not matched to a gene. CDR3 length: 15 residues. Germline CDR1 reads SGHNT; CDR2 reads YYREEE (reference sequence). The CDR3 loop reads CASSSQTGSVAEAFF. The CDR3 nucleotides read TGTGCCAGCAGCTCCCAGACAGGGTCCGTTGCTGAAGCTTTCTTT.

About this clone: Other DNA sequences in this specimen translate into the identical CDR3. This chain joins TRBV7-9 and TRBJ2-5; D uncertain. There are 11 residues in the CDR3. CDR1 SEHNR and CDR2 FQNEAQ come from the germline V gene (reference sequence). Trimming shortened V by 4 bases and J by 4 bases, and 4 bases separated the two germline ends. The CDR3 nucleotides read TGTGCCAGCAGCTCCGGAGAGACCCAGTACTTC. Its protein product is CASSSGETQYF. Based on the CDR3 plus reference TRBV7-9 and TRBJ2-5, the full variable domain is DTGVSQNPRHKITKRGQNVTFRCDPISEHNRLYWYRQTLGQGPEFLTYFQNEAQLEKSRLLSDRFSAERPKGSFSTLEIQRTEQGDSAMYLCASSSGETQYFGPGTRLLVL.

The chain employs TRBV5-1 and TRBJ1-5; D uncertain. V was shortened by 9 bases and J by 9 bases, with 10 bases between the two germline ends. Germline loops: CDR1 SGHRS, CDR2 YFSETQ. This CDR3 has 10 residues. The CDR3 nucleotides read TGCGCCACGAGGTTGGCGCCCCAGCATTTT. This gives the protein CATRLAPQHF.

J is TRBJ1-5 and V is TRBV7-6; perhaps TRBD1 as D (5 bases). Germline values: CDR1 SGHVS, CDR2 FNYEAQ. Deletions cut 3 bases from V and 5 bases from J, with 8 bases between. CDR3 length equals 13 residues. CDR3 nucleotide sequence: TGTGCCAGCAGCTTTCGGGGCGATCAGCCCCAGCATTTT. Its translation is CASSFRGDQPQHF.

This CDR3 reads CASSPGTGTNSGNTIYF. Written as DNA, the CDR3 is TGCGCCAGCAGCCCCGGGACAGGGACAAACTCTGGAAACACCATATATTTT. The chain combines TRBV5-1 with TRBJ1-3; 9 positions match TRBD1. CDR3 length: 17 residues. J was trimmed by 0 bases and V by 4 bases; bases with no gene match: 8. The germline V gene has CDR1 SGHRS and CDR2 YFSETQ.

This clone was picked up one time. DNA for the CDR3: TGCGCCAGCAGTGCCCGACTACAGGGGACTGAGCAGTTCTTC. Translation gives CASSARLQGTEQFF. The rearrangement joins TRBV10-1 to TRBJ2-1; 7 positions match TRBD1. The CDR3 is 14 amino acids. V gave up 4 bases and J gave up 9 bases; unmatched junction bases: 9. Germline CDR1 is WNHNN and CDR2 is SYGVQD (reference sequence).

The rearrangement uses TRBV29-1 and TRBJ2-1; the D is unclear. The CDR3 consists of 14 residues. The germline gives CDR1 SQVTM, CDR2 ANQGSEA. The V end was cut by 7 bases, the J end by 1 base, with 14 bases between. The CDR3 DNA follows: TGCAGCGGCATCCGGACGGTTTCCTACAATGAGCAGTTCTTC. Its translation is CSGIRTVSYNEQFF.

V usage is TRBV28 and J usage is TRBJ1-2, with D perhaps TRBD1 (5 bases). V gave up 7 bases and J gave up 4 bases, with 19 bases separating them. The CDR3 contains 15 residues. Germline V gives CDR1 MDHEN, CDR2 SYDVKM. CDR3 loop: CASKDRGIDFYGYTF. CDR3 bases: TGTGCCAGCAAGGACCGGGGCATTGATTTCTATGGCTACACCTTC.

The chain combines TRBV5-6 with TRBJ2-3; 11 positions agree with TRBD2. After removal of 6 bases from V and 4 bases from J, the junction contained 16 bases not matched to a gene. Germline V lookup: CDR1 SGHDT, CDR2 YYEEEE. The CDR3 runs to 18 residues. The CDR3 here is CASTFGLAGGRGADTQYF. The DNA of the CDR3 is TGTGCCAGCACCTTTGGGCTAGCGGGAGGAAGGGGGGCAGATACGCAGTATTTT.

The chain has TRBV5-5 and TRBJ2-3; D is uncertain. The CDR3 runs to 16 residues. Germline loops: CDR1 SGHKS, CDR2 YYEKEE (reference sequence). The ends were cut back, 1 base at V and 3 bases at J, with 15 bases in the middle. The DNA of the CDR3 is TGTGCCAGCAGCTTGAATTGGGTTGACTTGACAGATACGCAGTATTTT. Its translation is CASSLNWVDLTDTQYF.